This TCR beta chain comes out of a study of shared clonotypes between healthy human individuals. At the level of the study: Each donor contributed plates that comprised three CD4 naive, three CD4 memory, two CD8 naive and one CD8 memory.

In regard to this clone: Its antigen remains unknown.

This CDR3 contains 15 residues. V dropped 6 bases and J dropped 3 bases, with 15 bases sitting between them. Germline V gives CDR1 SNHLY, CDR2 FYNNEI. As processed by the authors: ImmunoSEQ supplied junction-only sequences lacking quality scores, so filtering was different. Some clones are missing from TCRdb's copy, which holds only in-frame ones; the method was immunoSEQ multiplex PCR. That table gives V, J and clone size, and the DNA gave D and trimming. The data contain approximately 2,300,000 clones, roughly 92% of them singletons. General study points: Across subsets, estimated richness was generally greater for naive than for memory populations.

V usage is TRBV2 and J usage is TRBJ2-1; TRBD1 or TRBD2 may be the D gene (5 bases each). Sequenced: naive CD4+ T cells from PBMCs. Regarding subset: CD45RA+ positively selected. The sequence was collected from a man aged 18 to 30 in good health. Some clones in this sample may be carry-over from other donors' samples. CDR3 sequence reads: CASSSGRAYYNEQFF. The CDR3, as DNA: TGTGCCAGCAGCTCGGGGCGGGCTTACTACAATGAGCAGTTCTTC.